This paragraph covers one T cell receptor beta chain sequence. Here immunoSEQ multiplex PCR was the method, and the copy in TCRdb shows in-frame clones only, minus some. The sample shows approximately 38,000 clones, about 87% of them seen only once. The data are from a study of OX40 agonist ivuxolimab in advanced cancers. Study details: Three patients got partial responses; one had hepatocellular carcinoma and two had cutaneous melanoma.

Patients were excluded for autoimmune disease history or systemic immunosuppression. The specimen comprised CD4+ or CD8+ T cells sorted from blood, sampled in a trial of the OX40 agonist ivuxolimab. The clonotype originates from an adult with an advanced solid tumor such as melanoma, head and neck, liver or kidney cancer.

CDR3: CASSFLQGMDEKLFF. CDR3 sequence (DNA): TGTGCCAGCAGCTTTTTACAGGGGATGGATGAAAAACTGTTTTTT. The chain combines TRBV5-5 with TRBJ1-4, with 7 bases lining up with TRBD1. V was clipped by 2 bases and J by 6 bases; unmatched bases: 7. The CDR3 totals 15 residues. Germline V gene sequence: CDR1 SGHKS, CDR2 YYEKEE (reference sequence).